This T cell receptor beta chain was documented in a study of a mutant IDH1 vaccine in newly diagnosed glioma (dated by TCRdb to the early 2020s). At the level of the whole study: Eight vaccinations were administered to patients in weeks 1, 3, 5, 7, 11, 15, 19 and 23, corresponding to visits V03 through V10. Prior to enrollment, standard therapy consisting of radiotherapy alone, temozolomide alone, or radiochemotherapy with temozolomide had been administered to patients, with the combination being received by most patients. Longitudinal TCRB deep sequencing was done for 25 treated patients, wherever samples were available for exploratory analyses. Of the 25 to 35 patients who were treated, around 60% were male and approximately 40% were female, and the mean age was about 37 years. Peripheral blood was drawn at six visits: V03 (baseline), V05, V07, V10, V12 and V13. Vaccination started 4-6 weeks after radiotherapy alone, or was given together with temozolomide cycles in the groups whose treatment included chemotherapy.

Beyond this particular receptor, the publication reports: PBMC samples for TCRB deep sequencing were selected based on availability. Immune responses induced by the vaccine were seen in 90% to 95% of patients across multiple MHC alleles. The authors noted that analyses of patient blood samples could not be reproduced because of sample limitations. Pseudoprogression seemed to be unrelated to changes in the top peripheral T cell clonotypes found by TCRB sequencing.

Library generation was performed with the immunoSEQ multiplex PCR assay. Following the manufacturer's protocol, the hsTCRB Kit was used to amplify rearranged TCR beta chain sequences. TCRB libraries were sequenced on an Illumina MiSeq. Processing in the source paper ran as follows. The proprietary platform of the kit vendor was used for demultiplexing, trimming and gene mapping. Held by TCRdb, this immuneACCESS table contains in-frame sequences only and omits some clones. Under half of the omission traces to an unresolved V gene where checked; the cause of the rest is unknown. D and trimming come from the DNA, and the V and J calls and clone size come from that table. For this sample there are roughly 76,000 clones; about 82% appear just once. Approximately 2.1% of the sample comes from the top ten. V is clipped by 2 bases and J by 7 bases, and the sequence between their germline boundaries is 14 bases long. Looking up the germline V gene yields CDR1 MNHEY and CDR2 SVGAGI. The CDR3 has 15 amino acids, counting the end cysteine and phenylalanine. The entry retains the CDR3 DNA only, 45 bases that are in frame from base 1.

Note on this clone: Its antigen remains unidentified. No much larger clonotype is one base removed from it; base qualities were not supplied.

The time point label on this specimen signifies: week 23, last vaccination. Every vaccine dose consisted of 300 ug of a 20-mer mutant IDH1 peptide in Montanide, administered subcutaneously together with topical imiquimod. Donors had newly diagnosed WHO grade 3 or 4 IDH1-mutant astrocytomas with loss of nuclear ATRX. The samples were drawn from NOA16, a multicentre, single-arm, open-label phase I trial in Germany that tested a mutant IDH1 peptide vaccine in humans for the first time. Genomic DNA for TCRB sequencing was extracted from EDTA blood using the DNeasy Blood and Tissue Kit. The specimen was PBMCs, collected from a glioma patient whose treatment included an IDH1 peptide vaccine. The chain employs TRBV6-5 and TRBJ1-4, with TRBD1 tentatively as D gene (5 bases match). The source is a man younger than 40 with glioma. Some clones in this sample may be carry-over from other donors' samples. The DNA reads TGTGCCAGCAGTTACGAGGCAGGGACGCGTGAAAAACTGTTTTTT. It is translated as CASSYEAGTREKLFF.